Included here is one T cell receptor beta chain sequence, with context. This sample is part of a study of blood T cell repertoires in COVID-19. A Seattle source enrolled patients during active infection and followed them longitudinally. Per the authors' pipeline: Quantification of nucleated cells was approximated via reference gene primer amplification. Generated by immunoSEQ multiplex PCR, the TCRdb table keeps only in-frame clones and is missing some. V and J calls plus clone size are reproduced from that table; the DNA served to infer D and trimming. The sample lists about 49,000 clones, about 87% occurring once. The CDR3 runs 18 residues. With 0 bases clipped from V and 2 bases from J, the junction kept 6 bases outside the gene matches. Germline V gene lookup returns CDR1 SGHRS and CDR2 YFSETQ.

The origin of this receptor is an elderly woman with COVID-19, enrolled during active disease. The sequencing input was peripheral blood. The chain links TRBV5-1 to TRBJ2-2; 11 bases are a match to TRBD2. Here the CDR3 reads CASSLVASGGPNTGELFF. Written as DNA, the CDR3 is TGCGCCAGCAGCTTGGTGGCTAGCGGGGGGCCTAACACCGGGGAGCTGTTTTTT.